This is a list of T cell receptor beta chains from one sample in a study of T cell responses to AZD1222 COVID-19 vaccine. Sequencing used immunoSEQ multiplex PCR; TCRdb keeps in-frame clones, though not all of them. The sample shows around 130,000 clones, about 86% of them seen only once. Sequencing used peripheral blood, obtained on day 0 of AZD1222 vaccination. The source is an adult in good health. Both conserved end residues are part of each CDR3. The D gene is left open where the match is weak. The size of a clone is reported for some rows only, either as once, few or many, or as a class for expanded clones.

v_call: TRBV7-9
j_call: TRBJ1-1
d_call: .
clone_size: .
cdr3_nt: TGTGCCAGCAGCGACTGGACTGAAGCTTTCTTT
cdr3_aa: CASSDWTEAFF

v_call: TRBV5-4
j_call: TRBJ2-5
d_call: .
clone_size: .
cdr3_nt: TGTGCCAGCAGTCGAATGGGGGAGCCCCAAGAGACCCAGTACTTC
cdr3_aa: CASSRMGEPQETQYF

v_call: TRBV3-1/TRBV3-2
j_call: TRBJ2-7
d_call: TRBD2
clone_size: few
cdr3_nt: TGTGCCAGCAGCCAAGTCCTAGCGGGGGACAACGAGCAGTACTTC
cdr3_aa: CASSQVLAGDNEQYF

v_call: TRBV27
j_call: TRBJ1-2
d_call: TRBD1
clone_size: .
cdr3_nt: TGTGCCAGCAGGACGGGGACAGGGGGCGTAGATGACTATGGCTACACCTTC
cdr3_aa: CASRTGTGGVDDYGYTF

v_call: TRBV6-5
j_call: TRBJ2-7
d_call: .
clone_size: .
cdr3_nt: TGTGCCAGCATAGGCAACTCCTACGAGCAGTACTTC
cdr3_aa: CASIGNSYEQYF

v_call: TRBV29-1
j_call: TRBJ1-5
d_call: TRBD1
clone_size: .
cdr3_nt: TGCAGCGTTAGGACAGGGCCCTTCAATCAGCCCCAGCATTTT
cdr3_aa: CSVRTGPFNQPQHF

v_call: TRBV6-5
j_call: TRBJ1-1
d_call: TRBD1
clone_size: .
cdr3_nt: TGTGCCAGCAGCTTTTTGAGACAGGGGACCACTGAAGCTTTCTTT
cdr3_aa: CASSFLRQGTTEAFF

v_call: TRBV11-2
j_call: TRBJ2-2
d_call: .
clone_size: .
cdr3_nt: TGTGCCAGCAGGGGTATACTTCGCTTAAACACCGGGGAGCTGTTTTTT
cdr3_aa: CASRGILRLNTGELFF

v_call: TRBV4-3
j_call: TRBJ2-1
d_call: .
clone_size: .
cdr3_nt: TGCGCCAGCAGCCAAGATAAGTGGCATGAGCAGTTCTTC
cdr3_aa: CASSQDKWHEQFF

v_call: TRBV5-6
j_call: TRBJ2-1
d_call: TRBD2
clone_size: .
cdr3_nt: TGTGCCAGCAGCTTCGTTTCCGCTAGCGGTAACAATGAGCAGTTCTTC
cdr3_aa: CASSFVSASGNNEQFF

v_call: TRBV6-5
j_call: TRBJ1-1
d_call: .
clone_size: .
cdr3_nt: TGTGCCAGCATTTCACGACTAGGGGCCACTGAAGCTTTCTTT
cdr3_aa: CASISRLGATEAFF

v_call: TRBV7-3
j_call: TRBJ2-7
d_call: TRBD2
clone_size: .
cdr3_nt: TGTGCCAGCAGCCCAAACCCACCACTAGCGGGAGATATCTCCTACGAGCAGTACTTC
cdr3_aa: CASSPNPPLAGDISYEQYF

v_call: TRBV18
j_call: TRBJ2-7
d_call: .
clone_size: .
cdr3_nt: TGTGCCAGCTCACCTACGCTCACTATATCCTACGAGCAGTACTTC
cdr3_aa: CASSPTLTISYEQYF

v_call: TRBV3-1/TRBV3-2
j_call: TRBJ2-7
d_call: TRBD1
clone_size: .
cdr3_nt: TGTGCCAGCAGCCGAGACAGGGTCAACGAGCAGTACTTC
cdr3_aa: CASSRDRVNEQYF

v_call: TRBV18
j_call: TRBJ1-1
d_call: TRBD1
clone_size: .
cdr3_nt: TGTGCCAGCTCACCATGGGGGACAGGGGGCCACACTGAAGCTTTCTTT
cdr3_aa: CASSPWGTGGHTEAFF

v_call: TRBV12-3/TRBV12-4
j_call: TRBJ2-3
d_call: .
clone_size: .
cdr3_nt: TGTGCCAGCACCATCACAGATACGCAGTATTTT
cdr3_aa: CASTITDTQYF

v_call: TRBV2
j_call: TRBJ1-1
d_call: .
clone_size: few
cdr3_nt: TGTGCCAGCAGTGACGGGGGCTGGAACACTGAAGCTTTCTTT
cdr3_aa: CASSDGGWNTEAFF

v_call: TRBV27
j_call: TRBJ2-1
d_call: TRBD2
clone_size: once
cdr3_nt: TGTGCCAGCAGTCCGCCCCCGGGACTAGCGGGAGGTTCCTCCTACAATGAGCAGTTCTTC
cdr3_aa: CASSPPPGLAGGSSYNEQFF

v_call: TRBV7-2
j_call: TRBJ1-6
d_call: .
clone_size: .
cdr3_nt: TGTGCCAGCAGCTTAGCGGGGGCACGGAATTCACCCCTCCACTTT
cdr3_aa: CASSLAGARNSPLHF

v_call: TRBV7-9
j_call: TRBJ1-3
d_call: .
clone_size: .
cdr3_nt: TGTGCCAGCAGGGGAGGGCCGCGAAACACCATATATTTT
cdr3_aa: CASRGGPRNTIYF

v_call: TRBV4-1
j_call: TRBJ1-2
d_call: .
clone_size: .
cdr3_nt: TGCGCCAGCAGCCAAATACGGTGGATGAGTGGCTACACCTTC
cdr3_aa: CASSQIRWMSGYTF

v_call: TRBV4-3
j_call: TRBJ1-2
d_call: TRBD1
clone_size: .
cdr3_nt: TGCGCCAGCAGCCAAGATGAGCCTACTTCGGGACAGGGTAACTATGGCTACACCTTC
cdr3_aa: CASSQDEPTSGQGNYGYTF

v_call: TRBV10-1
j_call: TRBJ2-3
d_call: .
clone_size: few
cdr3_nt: TGCGCCAGCAGTGAGTCGGTTCGGGTTGGGTGCGATACGCAGTATTTT
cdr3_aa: CASSESVRVGCDTQYF

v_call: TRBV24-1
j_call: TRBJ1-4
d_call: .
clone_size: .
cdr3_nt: TGTGCCACCAGTGATTTGCACGAAAAACTGTTTTTT
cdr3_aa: CATSDLHEKLFF

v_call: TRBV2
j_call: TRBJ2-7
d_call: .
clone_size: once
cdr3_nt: TGTGCCAGCAGGCTGGACACTGGGAGCTCCTACGAGCAGTACTTC
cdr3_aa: CASRLDTGSSYEQYF

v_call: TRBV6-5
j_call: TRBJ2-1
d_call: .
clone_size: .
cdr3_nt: TGTGCCAGCACCCCGGTAGTCGCGTTGGGCAATGAGCAGTTCTTC
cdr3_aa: CASTPVVALGNEQFF